The entry below gives a single T cell receptor beta chain sequence along with its context. What it binds is unknown. Trimming shortened V by 2 bases and J by 6 bases, and 17 bases separated the two germline ends. Germline lookup yields CDR1 SGHRS and CDR2 YFSETQ. The CDR3 extends over 15 amino acids. TCRdb keeps only in-frame clones here, not all; method: immunoSEQ multiplex PCR. Of 120,000 to 150,000 clones in the sample, 90% to 95% were seen once. This specimen comes from a study of T cell responses to AZD1222 COVID-19 vaccine. Study results and limitations: Unmutated variant regions reportedly attract nearly half of all spike-specific TCRs. Repertoires were sampled only after the peak T cell response. At study baseline, merely more than 5 AZD1222 recipients were seropositive. Compared with day 0, the breadth and depth of the Spike-specific TCR repertoire rose significantly after two doses of AZD1222.

The gene calls are TRBV5-1 and TRBJ1-1; tentatively, D is TRBD1 (5 bases). The TCR sequence derives from an adult in good health. The sample in question was peripheral blood, obtained on day 0 of AZD1222 vaccination. The CDR3 nucleotides read TGCGCCAGCAGCTTCGAGGGAGGGGCGGCCGCTGAAGCTTTCTTT. Residues: CASSFEGGAAAEAFF.